These 19 T cell receptor beta chains were all obtained from the same sample, sequenced in a study of blood T cell repertoires in COVID-19. Libraries were prepared by immunoSEQ multiplex PCR; TCRdb keeps only in-frame clonotypes and omits some of them. The sample consists of under 110,000 clones, over 55% of them appearing once. Sequenced material: peripheral blood. These TCRs come from a human donor with acute or convalescent COVID-19. The donor label of this sample is uncertain.

This clone came up once. The J gene is TRBJ1-1, the V gene TRBV4-1; TRBD1 matches at 7 bases. Germline V lookup: CDR1 MGHRA, CDR2 YSYEKL. The CDR3 has 15 amino acids. V lost 3 bases to trimming and J lost 1 base; unmatched junction nucleotides: 5. The DNA of the CDR3 is TGCGCCAGCAGCCACCCGGACAGGAAGAACACTGAAGCTTTCTTT. Amino acids: CASSHPDRKNTEAFF.

This clone is labeled medium-sized. The V gene is TRBV7-6, the J gene TRBJ2-7; 11 bases fit TRBD2. Germline-derived CDR1 and CDR2 are SGHVS and FNYEAQ. The CDR3 has 15 amino acids. Germline trimming cut 1 base from V and 2 bases from J; bases unmatched to any gene: 1. The CDR3 loop is CASSLETSGTYEQYF. CDR3 DNA sequence: TGTGCCAGCAGCTTAGAGACTAGCGGGACCTACGAGCAGTACTTC.

The chain combines TRBV19 with TRBJ1-4, with TRBD1 matching over 10 bases. CDR3 length equals 15 residues. Germline assignment: CDR1 LNHDA and CDR2 SQIVND (reference sequence). Trimming removed 5 bases from V and 6 bases from J; junction bases left unmatched: 6. CDR3 sequence (DNA): TGTGCCAGTAGTGCAACCGGGACAGGGGATGAAAAACTGTTTTTT. Protein sequence: CASSATGTGDEKLFF.

The chain has TRBV4-2 and TRBJ1-2; D is unresolved. In germline, CDR1 is LGHNA, CDR2 YNFKEQ. Deletions cut 0 bases from V and 5 bases from J, with 16 bases between. The CDR3 length is 16 residues. CDR3 region: CASSQDYRTDIYGYTF. In nucleotides, the CDR3 is TGTGCCAGCAGCCAAGATTATCGGACTGACATTTATGGCTACACCTTC.

The chain combines TRBV9 with TRBJ2-4; 7 bases fit TRBD2. Looked up from germline, CDR1 is SGDLS and CDR2 is YYNGEE. Losses at the gene ends were 0 bases for V and 4 bases for J; bases not matched to a gene: 7. The CDR3 length is 16 residues. The CDR3 sequence is CASSVVGRRGKNIQYF. The CDR3 DNA reads TGTGCCAGCAGCGTAGTCGGTCGGCGGGGGAAAAACATTCAGTACTTC.

The chain recombines TRBV11-3 with TRBJ2-7, with 10 bases lining up with TRBD1. In germline, CDR1 is SGHNT, CDR2 YENEEA. The CDR3 runs 14 residues. V shed 5 bases and J 1 base; nucleotides not matched to a gene: 2. The CDR3 nucleotides are TGTGCCAGCAGCCCGGGACAGGGGTCCTACGAGCAGTACTTC. It codes for CASSPGQGSYEQYF.

J is TRBJ1-5 and V is TRBV4-1; 9 nucleotides agree with TRBD1. The V and J ends lost 1 base and 4 bases, in that order; junction bases with no gene match: 8. The CDR3 spans 17 residues. Germline V gene data show CDR1 as MGHRA and CDR2 as YSYEKL. The CDR3 here is CASSQVGRDRANQPQHF. The DNA of the CDR3 is TGCGCCAGCAGCCAAGTAGGCCGGGACAGGGCAAATCAGCCCCAGCATTTT.

The rearrangement links TRBV29-1 to TRBJ1-1, with 10 positions matching TRBD1. CDR3 length: 17 residues. Germline V CDR1 and CDR2: SQVTM, ANQGSEA. Trimming took 4 bases from V and 2 from J; bases not matched to a gene: 13. Written as DNA, the CDR3 is TGCAGCGTTGTGATTCGTGACAGGGGGCTTGGAAACACTGAAGCTTTCTTT. Protein: CSVVIRDRGLGNTEAFF.

The chain couples TRBV7-2 to TRBJ1-2, with 9 bases matching TRBD1. The CDR3 runs to 15 residues. The germline gives CDR1 SGHTA, CDR2 FQGNSA. The junction had 4 bases not matched to a gene; V was cut back by 1 base and J by 4 bases. CDR3 loop: CASSLGTGVSYGYTF. The DNA for the CDR3 is TGTGCCAGCAGCTTAGGGACAGGGGTTTCCTATGGCTACACCTTC.

This chain links TRBV12-5 with TRBJ2-1; D may be TRBD1 (6 bases). Germline CDR1 LGHNT, CDR2 FRNRAP. V shed 0 bases and J shed 3 bases, with 18 bases lying between them. The CDR3 spans 18 residues. This CDR3 is CASGLVSFGQRIYNEQFF. The DNA for the CDR3 is TGTGCTAGTGGTTTGGTATCATTCGGACAGAGAATCTACAATGAGCAGTTCTTC.

The chain combines TRBV5-1 with TRBJ1-1; tentatively, D is TRBD1 (6 bases). The V end was cut by 4 bases, the J end by 0 bases, with 22 bases between. The germline gives CDR1 SGHRS, CDR2 YFSETQ. The CDR3 length is 18 residues. The CDR3 region is CASSPSLRGTSLNTEAFF. As DNA, the CDR3 is TGCGCCAGCAGCCCTTCTTTAAGGGGGACCTCACTGAACACTGAAGCTTTCTTT. Variable domain in full (rest from reference TRBV5-1 and TRBJ1-1): KAGVTQTPRYLIKTRGQQVTLSCSPISGHRSVSWYQQTPGQGLQFLFEYFSETQRNKGNFPGRFSGRQFSNSRSEMNVSTLELGDSALYLCASSPSLRGTSLNTEAFFGQGTRLTVV.

V and J are TRBV9 and TRBJ2-3; 13 positions match TRBD2. In germline, CDR1 is SGDLS, CDR2 YYNGEE. This CDR3 has 18 residues. The junction had 10 bases not matched to a gene; V was cut back by 4 bases and J by 2 bases. The CDR3 spells CASSLGLAGARVTDTQYF. For the CDR3, the DNA is TGTGCCAGCAGCCTCGGACTAGCGGGGGCCCGCGTCACAGATACGCAGTATTTT.

The chain has TRBV6-5 and TRBJ1-6, with 9 bases fitting TRBD1. After removal of 6 bases from V and 7 bases from J, the junction contained 7 bases not matched to a gene. This CDR3 has 15 residues. Germline CDR1 MNHEY, CDR2 SVGAGI. The CDR3: CASSQGTGRNSPLHF. The CDR3 DNA sequence: TGTGCCAGCAGCCAAGGGACAGGGCGGAATTCACCCCTCCACTTT.

The chain couples TRBV28 to TRBJ2-1; perhaps TRBD2 as D (5 bases). Germline V CDR1 and CDR2: MDHEN, SYDVKM. This CDR3 comprises 16 residues. Trimming removed 6 bases at V and 0 bases at J, with 15 bases between. The CDR3 spells CASSIAGVSSYNEQFF. In nucleotides, the CDR3 is TGTGCCAGCAGCATCGCCGGGGTCAGCTCCTACAATGAGCAGTTCTTC.

This clone has a single count. The chain joins TRBV7-6 to TRBJ1-6; 9 positions match TRBD1. The CDR3 totals 15 residues. From germline, CDR1 is SGHVS and CDR2 FNYEAQ. With V trimmed by 1 base and J by 9 bases, 4 bases remained unmatched. The CDR3 sequence is CASSLVEGQGSPLHF. DNA for the CDR3: TGTGCCAGCAGCTTAGTGGAGGGACAGGGTTCACCCCTCCACTTT. Drawing the rest from reference TRBV7-6 and TRBJ1-6, the complete variable domain is GAGVSQSPRYKVTKRGQDVALRCDPISGHVSLYWYRQALGQGPEFLTYFNYEAQQDKSGLPNDRFSAERPEGSISTLTIQRTEQRDSAMYRCASSLVEGQGSPLHFGNGTRLTVT.

The genes are TRBV7-2 and TRBJ2-4; D perhaps matches TRBD1 (6 bases). The CDR3 runs 17 residues. Germline CDR1 is SGHTA and CDR2 is FQGNSA. V lost 2 bases, J lost 0 bases, and 14 bases lay in between. CDR3 sequence reads: CASSLPHGQLAKNIQYF. CDR3 nucleotides: TGTGCCAGCAGCTTACCCCACGGACAGTTAGCCAAAAACATTCAGTACTTC.

The rearrangement joins TRBV7-8 to TRBJ2-1, with a weak D call TRBD2 (5 bases). Deletions cut 5 bases from V and 0 bases from J, with 14 bases between. The CDR3 contains 16 residues. Germline lookup yields CDR1 SGHVS and CDR2 FQNEAQ. The CDR3 DNA reads TGTGCCAGCAGCCACCACACTAGGAGCTCCTACAATGAGCAGTTCTTC. This encodes CASSHHTRSSYNEQFF.

The rearrangement uses TRBV23-1 and TRBJ2-2, with D possibly being TRBD2 (5 bases). TRBV23-1 has ORF status, its function being uncertain. V lost 10 bases to trimming and J lost 1 base, with 13 bases between them. This CDR3 is 14 amino acids long. In DNA, the CDR3 is TGCGCCAACCAACGTGAGGGGAACACCGGGGAGCTGTTTTTT. Translated: CANQREGNTGELFF.

The chain recombines TRBV6-2 or TRBV6-3 with TRBJ2-1; maybe TRBD1 (5 bases). This CDR3 region has 16 residues. With 3 bases removed from V and 4 bases from J, the gap between germline ends came to 16 bases. Looked up from germline, CDR1 is MNHEY and CDR2 is SVGEGT. The CDR3 nucleotides are TGTGCCAGCAGTTATATTAGGCAGGGCCGTTACAATGAGCAGTTCTTC. Translated: CASSYIRQGRYNEQFF.